The 28 T cell receptor beta chains below all came from one sample that was sequenced in a study of T cell responses to AZD1222 COVID-19 vaccine (dated by TCRdb to the early 2020s). The library relied on the immunoSEQ multiplex PCR assay. TCRdb's version of the immuneACCESS table is confined to in-frame rearrangements and falls short of the full clone set. An unresolved V gene accounts for under half of the shortfall where checked; the remainder is of unknown origin. A total of about 160,000 clones appear in this sample, approximately 94% of them only once. The ten most abundant clones make up roughly 4.6% of the sample. The meaning of the sample's time point label: about 28 days (+/-7) after the second vaccine dose. The input for sequencing was peripheral blood, taken 28 days after the second AZD1222 dose. The receptors were sampled from an adult who received the AZD1222 COVID-19 vaccine.

The chain has TRBV11-2 and TRBJ2-7; 9 positions agree with TRBD2. J gave up 3 bases and V 5 bases, and 14 bases lay outside the gene matches. The germline CDR1 and CDR2 sequences are SGHAT and FQNNGV. There are 17 residues in the CDR3. In DNA form, the CDR3 reads TGTGCCAGCAGCCGGAGGGGGCTAGCGGGACTGATCTACGAGCAGTACTTC. This translates into CASSRRGLAGLIYEQYF.

The V call is TRBV18, the J call TRBJ2-7, with TRBD2 matching over 7 bases. The J segment lost 3 bases and the V segment lost 0 bases, leaving 2 bases of the junction unmatched. The CDR3 runs 14 residues. The germline CDR1 and CDR2 sequences are KGHSH and LQKENI. The CDR3 reads CASSPPASGYEQYF. CDR3 coding DNA: TGTGCCAGCTCACCACCGGCTAGCGGCTACGAGCAGTACTTC.

The rearrangement links TRBV28 to TRBJ1-6, with a weak D call TRBD1 (5 bases). This CDR3 region has 15 residues. Germline CDR1 reads MDHEN; CDR2 reads SYDVKM. The V end was cut by 4 bases, the J end by 9 bases, with 16 bases between. CDR3 coding DNA: TGTGCCAGCAGTTCCCCGGTGGGACTGAGTTCACCCCTCCACTTT. This encodes CASSSPVGLSSPLHF.

The chain couples TRBV10-3 to TRBJ1-5; D remains unclear. The V end lost 0 bases, the J end lost 2 bases, and 11 bases lay between the germline ends. Germline V gene data show CDR1 as ENHRY and CDR2 as SYGVKD. CDR3 size: 16 residues. The CDR3 protein is CAISESTKGGNQPQHF. CDR3 nucleotides: TGTGCCATCAGTGAGTCGACCAAGGGTGGCAATCAGCCCCAGCATTTT.

The chain joins TRBV3-1 (or the pseudogene TRBV3-2) to TRBJ1-4; 10 bases map to TRBD1. The junction had 5 bases not matched to a gene; V was cut back by 1 base and J by 9 bases. The germline CDR1 and CDR2 sequences are LGHDT and YNNKEL (reference sequence). The CDR3 has 15 amino acids. The CDR3: CASSQGQGAPKKLFF. The CDR3 DNA is TGTGCCAGCAGCCAAGGACAGGGGGCTCCGAAAAAACTGTTTTTT.

This clone was detected once. The chain uses TRBV28 and TRBJ1-4, with TRBD1 matching over 8 bases. Germline values: CDR1 MDHEN, CDR2 SYDVKM. CDR3 length equals 14 residues. The trim removed 6 bases at V and 8 bases at J, leaving 8 bases unmatched. CDR3 in amino acids: CASRAATGDEKLFF. The CDR3 DNA reads TGTGCCAGCAGAGCGGCGACAGGGGACGAAAAACTGTTTTTT.

The chain joins TRBV7-6 to TRBJ2-7; no firm D call. The CDR3 is made up of 11 amino acids. The germline V gene encodes CDR1 SGHVS and CDR2 FNYEAQ. V dropped 5 bases and J dropped 3 bases, with 5 bases sitting between them. The CDR3 region has the DNA TGTGCCAGCAGCCCAAGCTACGAGCAGTACTTC. It yields the protein CASSPSYEQYF. Combining the CDR3 with reference TRBV7-6 and TRBJ2-7 gives the whole variable domain GAGVSQSPRYKVTKRGQDVALRCDPISGHVSLYWYRQALGQGPEFLTYFNYEAQQDKSGLPNDRFSAERPEGSISTLTIQRTEQRDSAMYRCASSPSYEQYFGPGTRLTVT.

The chain links TRBV5-1 to TRBJ2-3; D gene ambiguous. This CDR3 is 13 amino acids long. Germline CDR1 SGHRS, CDR2 YFSETQ. V dropped 2 bases and J dropped 5 bases, with 9 bases sitting between them. CDR3 sequence reads: CASSFVPEDTQYF. The CDR3 nucleotides read TGCGCCAGCAGCTTTGTACCGGAAGATACGCAGTATTTT.

The CDR3 DNA sequence: TGTGCCAGCAGCGGACAGTACACTGAAGCTTTCTTT. This sequence encodes CASSGQYTEAFF. V is TRBV6-5 and J is TRBJ1-1, with D perhaps matching TRBD1 (6 bases). Germline lookup yields CDR1 MNHEY and CDR2 SVGAGI. The length of the CDR3 is 12 residues. Trimming removed 6 bases at V and 3 bases at J, with 8 bases between.

The rearrangement joins TRBV18 to TRBJ2-7, with D hard to call. In germline, CDR1 is KGHSH, CDR2 LQKENI. Trimming shortened V by 5 bases and J by 3 bases, and 11 bases separated the two germline ends. This CDR3 comprises 13 residues. CDR3: CASSDFDGYEQYF. CDR3 DNA sequence: TGTGCCAGCTCAGACTTCGACGGCTACGAGCAGTACTTC.

This chain joins TRBV30 and TRBJ1-2, with 10 bases aligning to TRBD1. Germline V CDR1 and CDR2: GTSNPN, SVGIG (reference sequence). V lost 1 base, J lost 1 base, and 6 bases stayed unmatched. The CDR3 length is 16 residues. The CDR3 loop is CAWSGWDRGGNYGYTF. The CDR3 coding sequence is TGTGCCTGGAGTGGTTGGGACAGGGGTGGTAACTATGGCTACACCTTC.

This sequence joins TRBV5-4 and TRBJ2-1; 7 bases agree with TRBD2. J was trimmed by 2 bases and V by 4 bases; bases with no gene match: 3. Germline-derived CDR1 and CDR2 are SGHNT and YYREEE (reference sequence). The CDR3 extends over 14 amino acids. The CDR3 region has the DNA TGTGCCAGCAGCGGGGGGAGGGCCTACAATGAGCAGTTCTTC. Its translation is CASSGGRAYNEQFF.

As to this clone: The same CDR3 can be traced to other DNA sequences in this sample. This chain links TRBV29-1 with TRBJ2-3; TRBD1 agrees at 7 bases. The CDR3 has 14 residues. V shed 1 base and J 3 bases; nucleotides not matched to a gene: 4. Germline V gene sequence: CDR1 SQVTM, CDR2 ANQGSEA. The CDR3 protein is CSVEGQGYTDTQYF. CDR3 in DNA: TGCAGCGTTGAAGGACAGGGTTATACAGATACGCAGTATTTT.

The chain carries TRBV6-2 or TRBV6-3 and TRBJ2-7, with TRBD2 matching over 10 bases. Unmatched junction bases numbered 7, after V lost 6 bases and J lost 5 bases. This CDR3 has 14 amino acids. Germline CDR1 is MNHEY and CDR2 is SVGEGT. This CDR3 is CASSRQAGGHEQYF. CDR3 nucleotides: TGTGCCAGCAGCCGGCAAGCGGGAGGGCACGAGCAGTACTTC.

V gene TRBV28 combines with J gene TRBJ1-4; TRBD1 aligns across 10 bases. Germline V gives CDR1 MDHEN, CDR2 SYDVKM. The CDR3 length is 15 residues. With V trimmed by 5 bases and J by 12 bases, 12 bases remained unmatched. This CDR3 is CASSPTDRGKNELFF. The CDR3 DNA reads as TGTGCCAGCAGTCCGACGGACAGGGGGAAAAATGAACTGTTTTTT.

V usage is TRBV6-6 and J usage is TRBJ1-2; D gene ambiguous. The CDR3 spans 13 residues. The germline gives CDR1 MNHNY, CDR2 SVGAGI (reference sequence). V lost 3 bases, J lost 7 bases, and 12 bases lay in between. This CDR3 reads CASSYEGSGGYTF. In DNA, the CDR3 is TGTGCCAGCAGTTATGAAGGGTCTGGTGGCTACACCTTC.

This sequence joins TRBV19 and TRBJ1-2, with D unresolved. The CDR3 consists of 17 residues. Germline lookup yields CDR1 LNHDA and CDR2 SQIVND (reference sequence). The ends were cut back, 1 base at V and 4 bases at J, with 19 bases in the middle. CDR3 nucleotide sequence: TGTGCCAGTAGTATAGCCCCTGGGAGGGCCTCCTCCTATGGCTACACCTTC. This codes for CASSIAPGRASSYGYTF.

The chain links TRBV18 to TRBJ2-3; D uncertain. Trimming took off 2 bases at V and 5 bases at J, with 8 bases between the two ends. The CDR3 runs to 13 residues. Germline V gives CDR1 KGHSH, CDR2 LQKENI. The CDR3 sequence: CASSPGFQDTQYF. The CDR3 region has the DNA TGTGCCAGCTCACCAGGGTTCCAAGATACGCAGTATTTT.

The chain combines TRBV9 with TRBJ2-7; 10 nucleotides match TRBD2. The ends lost 4 bases at V and 0 bases at J; junction bases unmatched: 13. CDR1 and CDR2 from the germline V gene are SGDLS and YYNGEE. The CDR3 runs 18 residues. CDR3 coding DNA: TGTGCCAGCAGCTCCCGGGGAAGCGGGAGGGGGTACTCCTACGAGCAGTACTTC. This translates into CASSSRGSGRGYSYEQYF.

This clone was seen just once. The V and J genes are TRBV7-9 and TRBJ2-5; the D gene is possibly TRBD2 (5 bases). Trimming pared 1 base from V and 4 bases from J, leaving 16 bases between. The CDR3 runs to 16 residues. Germline lookup yields CDR1 SEHNR and CDR2 FQNEAQ (reference sequence). The CDR3 loop is CASSLVSWGVRETQYF. The CDR3 region has the DNA TGTGCCAGCAGCTTAGTTAGCTGGGGAGTTAGAGAGACCCAGTACTTC.

V usage is TRBV25-1 and J usage is TRBJ2-5; a possible D gene is TRBD2 (7 bases). V lost 4 bases and J lost 10, with 22 bases in between. Germline CDR1 is MGHDK and CDR2 is SYGVNS. The CDR3 is 15 amino acids. The CDR3 DNA reads TGTGCCAGCAGTGGCCAGGGGCAGGGAGGGACCGGCCAGTACTTC. It specifies CASSGQGQGGTGQYF.

The chain employs TRBV19 and TRBJ1-5; TRBD1 matches 8 bases. The CDR3 runs 17 residues. The junction had 9 bases not matched to a gene; V was cut back by 4 bases and J by 1 base. Germline CDR1 and CDR2: LNHDA and SQIVND (reference sequence). CDR3 loop: CASSTTGQGGSNQPQHF. The CDR3 DNA sequence: TGTGCCAGTAGTACCACCGGACAGGGAGGGAGCAATCAGCCCCAGCATTTT.

The chain is built from TRBV12-3 or TRBV12-4 and TRBJ1-2; D call uncertain. V lost 5 bases and J 6 bases, leaving 7 bases between the germline ends. This CDR3 is built from 11 residues. The CDR3 spells CASSRGDGYTF. The DNA of the CDR3 is TGTGCCAGCAGTCGTGGGGATGGCTACACCTTC.

This chain joins TRBV7-9 and TRBJ1-2; possible D gene TRBD1, 5 bases. This CDR3 has 14 residues. V lost 3 bases and J lost 0, with 8 bases in between. Looked up from germline, CDR1 is SEHNR and CDR2 is FQNEAQ (reference sequence). CDR3 DNA sequence: TGTGCCAGCAGCTTCGAGGGGACTAACTATGGCTACACCTTC. Its translation is CASSFEGTNYGYTF.

The rearrangement links TRBV9 to TRBJ2-1; 8 positions match TRBD2. V gave up 6 bases and J gave up 9 bases; unmatched junction bases: 17. Per germline, CDR1 SGDLS and CDR2 YYNGEE. There are 16 residues in the CDR3. The CDR3 region is CASTISGSVGVAEQFF. The DNA for the CDR3 is TGTGCCAGCACCATAAGCGGGAGCGTGGGGGTGGCTGAGCAGTTCTTC.

This clone occurred once. The V and J genes are TRBV7-9 and TRBJ1-2; 7 positions agree with TRBD1. V was pared by 5 bases and J by 4 bases, with 13 bases of the junction left unmatched. This CDR3 contains 16 residues. Per germline, CDR1 SEHNR and CDR2 FQNEAQ (reference sequence). In DNA form, the CDR3 reads TGTGCCAGCAGCCAATCGGGGACAGCACCCTTCTATGGCTACACCTTC. Its translation is CASSQSGTAPFYGYTF.

The V and J genes are TRBV3-1 (or the pseudogene TRBV3-2) and TRBJ2-7; the D call may be TRBD1 or TRBD2 (5 bases each). Trimming left V 2 bases short and J 4 bases short, with 12 bases between. The CDR3 runs 14 residues. CDR1 and CDR2 (germline): LGHDT, YNNKEL (reference sequence). The CDR3 spells CASSQSEWGYEQYF. The CDR3 nucleotides are TGTGCCAGCAGCCAAAGTGAGTGGGGGTACGAGCAGTACTTC.

To note about this clone: Distinct nucleotide sequences in the sample also encode this CDR3. This chain joins TRBV18 and TRBJ1-2, with D maybe TRBD1 (5 bases). The ends were cut back, 3 bases at V and 2 bases at J, with 7 bases in the middle. Germline lookup yields CDR1 KGHSH and CDR2 LQKENI. CDR3 length: 13 amino acids. This CDR3 is CASSPGENYGYTF. CDR3 coding DNA: TGTGCCAGCTCACCGGGGGAAAACTATGGCTACACCTTC.